The clone carrying this T cell receptor (beta chain) was detected only a few times. Its antigen remains unidentified. The data originate from a study of cytomegalovirus exposure and HLA in healthy donors. Overall study context: Earlier work reported 100 million or so unique TCR beta sequences from 180 million or so T cells. Regarding the study as a whole: It was taken for granted in presence/absence analyses that sequencing depth across donors was roughly uniform. Relative to the approximately 700-donor mean, N-insertions were reportedly fewer in an Asian-associated ancestry cluster in a later analysis.

With 60 Vbeta and 13 Jbeta primers, the PCR was carried out. Original analysis: There were 80 million to 95 million unique TCR beta chains by a later count, and about 11 million of them were shared. This table comes from immunoSEQ multiplex PCR, and its TCRdb copy is limited to in-frame clones, with some not included. The D gene and trimming were derived from the DNA, and the V and J assignments and clone size from that table. Of around 150,000 clones listed, about 61% were seen once; the top ten hold 2% to 2.5%. Sequencing was done on a sample of PBMCs. This sequence was found in a middle-aged woman in good health and CMV-seronegative.

The CDR3 sequence is CASKGRGYEQYF. The CDR3 nucleotides read TGTGCCAGTAAGGGGAGGGGCTACGAGCAGTACTTC. The gene calls are TRBV19 and TRBJ2-7; 7 bases align to TRBD2. CDR3 size: 12 residues. Germline V gene lookup returns CDR1 LNHDA and CDR2 SQIVND (reference sequence). V was clipped by 7 bases and J by 3 bases; unmatched bases: 3.